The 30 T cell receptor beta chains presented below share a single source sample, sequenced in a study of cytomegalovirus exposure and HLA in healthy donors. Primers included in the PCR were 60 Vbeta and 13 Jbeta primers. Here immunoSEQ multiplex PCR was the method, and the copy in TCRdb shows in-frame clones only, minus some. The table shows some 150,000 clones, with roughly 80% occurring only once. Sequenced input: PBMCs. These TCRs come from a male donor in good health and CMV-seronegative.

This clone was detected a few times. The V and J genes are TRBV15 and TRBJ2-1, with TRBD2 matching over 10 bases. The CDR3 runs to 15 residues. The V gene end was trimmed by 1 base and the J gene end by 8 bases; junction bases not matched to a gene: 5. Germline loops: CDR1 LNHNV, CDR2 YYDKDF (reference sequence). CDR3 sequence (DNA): TGTGCCACCAGCAGAGCAGCGGGAGGGCCCGATGAGCAGTTCTTC. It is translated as CATSRAAGGPDEQFF.

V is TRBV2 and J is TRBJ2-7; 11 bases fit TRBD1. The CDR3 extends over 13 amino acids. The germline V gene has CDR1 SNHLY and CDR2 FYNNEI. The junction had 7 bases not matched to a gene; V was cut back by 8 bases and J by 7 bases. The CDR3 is CASPGQGAGEQYF. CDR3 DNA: TGTGCCAGCCCCGGACAGGGGGCGGGGGAGCAGTACTTC.

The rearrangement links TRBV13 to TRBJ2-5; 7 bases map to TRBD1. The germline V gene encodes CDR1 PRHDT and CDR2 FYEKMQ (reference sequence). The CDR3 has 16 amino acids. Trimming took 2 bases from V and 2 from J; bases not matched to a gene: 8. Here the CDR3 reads CASSLPSTGTQETQYF. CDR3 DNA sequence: TGTGCCAGCAGCTTACCATCGACAGGGACACAAGAGACCCAGTACTTC.

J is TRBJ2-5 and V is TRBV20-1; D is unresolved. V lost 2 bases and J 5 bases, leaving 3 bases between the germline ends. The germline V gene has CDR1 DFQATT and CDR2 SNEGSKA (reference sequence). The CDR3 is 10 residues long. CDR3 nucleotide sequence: TGCAGTGCTAGACAGGAGACCCAGTACTTC. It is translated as CSARQETQYF.

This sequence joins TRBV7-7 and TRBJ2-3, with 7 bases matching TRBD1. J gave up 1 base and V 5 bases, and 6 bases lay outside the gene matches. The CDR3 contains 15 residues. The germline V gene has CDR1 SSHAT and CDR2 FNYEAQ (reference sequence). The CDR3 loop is CASSRTGGGTDTQYF. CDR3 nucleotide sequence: TGTGCCAGCAGCCGGACAGGAGGAGGCACAGATACGCAGTATTTT.

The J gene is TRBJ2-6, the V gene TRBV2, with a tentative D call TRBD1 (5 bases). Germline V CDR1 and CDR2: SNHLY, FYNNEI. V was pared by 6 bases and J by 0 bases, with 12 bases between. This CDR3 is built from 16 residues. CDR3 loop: CASRADRISGANVLTF. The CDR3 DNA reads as TGTGCCAGCAGGGCTGACAGAATCTCTGGGGCCAACGTCCTGACTTTC.

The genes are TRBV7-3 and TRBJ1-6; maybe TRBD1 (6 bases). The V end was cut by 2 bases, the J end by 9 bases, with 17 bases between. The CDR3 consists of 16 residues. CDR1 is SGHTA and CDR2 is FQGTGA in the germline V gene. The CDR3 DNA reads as TGTGCCAGCAGCTTATCCGGGACAACCGTGCGTTCACCCCTCCACTTT. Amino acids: CASSLSGTTVRSPLHF.

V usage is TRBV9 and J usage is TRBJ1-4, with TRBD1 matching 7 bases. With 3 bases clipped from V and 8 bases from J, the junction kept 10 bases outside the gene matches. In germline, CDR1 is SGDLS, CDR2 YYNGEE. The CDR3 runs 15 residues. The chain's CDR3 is CASSATGAGPEKLFF. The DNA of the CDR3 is TGTGCCAGCAGCGCTACAGGGGCGGGCCCCGAAAAACTGTTTTTT.

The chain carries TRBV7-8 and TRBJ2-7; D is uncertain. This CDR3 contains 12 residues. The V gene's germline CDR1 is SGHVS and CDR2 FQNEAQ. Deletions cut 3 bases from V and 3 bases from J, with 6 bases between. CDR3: CASSLAVYEQYF. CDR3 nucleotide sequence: TGTGCCAGCAGCTTGGCGGTCTACGAGCAGTACTTC.

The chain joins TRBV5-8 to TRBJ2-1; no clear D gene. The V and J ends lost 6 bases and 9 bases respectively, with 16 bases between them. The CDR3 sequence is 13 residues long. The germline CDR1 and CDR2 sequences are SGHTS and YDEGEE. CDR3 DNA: TGTGCCAGCACCCCCCGTGTTGGCGGTGAGCAGTTCTTC. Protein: CASTPRVGGEQFF.

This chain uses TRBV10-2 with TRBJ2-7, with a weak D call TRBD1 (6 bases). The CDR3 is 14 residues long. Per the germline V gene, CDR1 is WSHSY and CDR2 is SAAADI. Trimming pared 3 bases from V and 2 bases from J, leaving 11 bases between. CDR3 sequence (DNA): TGCGCCAGCAGTGACTTGGGGGCCACCTACGAGCAGTACTTC. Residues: CASSDLGATYEQYF.

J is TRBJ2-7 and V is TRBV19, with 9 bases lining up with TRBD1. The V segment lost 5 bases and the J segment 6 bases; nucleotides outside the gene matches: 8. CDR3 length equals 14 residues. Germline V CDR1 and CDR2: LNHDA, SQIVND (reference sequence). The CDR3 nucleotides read TGTGCCAGTAGTGCCGGGACAGGGTTCGGCGAGCAGTACTTC. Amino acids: CASSAGTGFGEQYF.

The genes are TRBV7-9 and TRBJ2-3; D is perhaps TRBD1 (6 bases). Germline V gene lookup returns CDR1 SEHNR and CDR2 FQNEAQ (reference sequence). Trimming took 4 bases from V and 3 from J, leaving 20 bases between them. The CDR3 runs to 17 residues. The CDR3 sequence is CASSSIGGTPWTDTQYF. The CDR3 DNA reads TGTGCCAGCAGCTCGATAGGTGGGACACCCTGGACAGATACGCAGTATTTT. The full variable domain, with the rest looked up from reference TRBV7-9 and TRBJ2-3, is DTGVSQNPRHKITKRGQNVTFRCDPISEHNRLYWYRQTLGQGPEFLTYFQNEAQLEKSRLLSDRFSAERPKGSFSTLEIQRTEQGDSAMYLCASSSIGGTPWTDTQYFGPGTRLTVL.

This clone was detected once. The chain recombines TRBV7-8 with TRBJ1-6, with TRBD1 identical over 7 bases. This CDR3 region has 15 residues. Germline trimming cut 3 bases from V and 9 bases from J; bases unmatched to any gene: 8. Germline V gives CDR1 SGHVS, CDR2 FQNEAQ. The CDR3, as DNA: TGTGCCAGCAGCTTGAGACAGGGTCCCAGTTCACCCCTCCACTTT. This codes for CASSLRQGPSSPLHF. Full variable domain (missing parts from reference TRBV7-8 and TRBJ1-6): GAGVSQSPRYKVAKRGQDVALRCDPISGHVSLFWYQQALGQGPEFLTYFQNEAQLDKSGLPSDRFFAERPEGSVSTLKIQRTQQEDSAVYLCASSLRQGPSSPLHFGNGTRLTVT.

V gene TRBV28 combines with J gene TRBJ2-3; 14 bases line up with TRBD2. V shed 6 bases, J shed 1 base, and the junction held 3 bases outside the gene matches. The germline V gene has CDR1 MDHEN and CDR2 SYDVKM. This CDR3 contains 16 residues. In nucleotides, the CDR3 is TGTGCCAGCAGGGGACTAGCGGGAGCGGGCACAGATACGCAGTATTTT. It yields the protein CASRGLAGAGTDTQYF. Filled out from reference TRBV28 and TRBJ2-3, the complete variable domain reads DVKVTQSSRYLVKRTGEKVFLECVQDMDHENMFWYRQDPGLGLRLIYFSYDVKMKEKGDIPEGYSVSREKKERFSLILESASTNQTSMYLCASRGLAGAGTDTQYFGPGTRLTVL.

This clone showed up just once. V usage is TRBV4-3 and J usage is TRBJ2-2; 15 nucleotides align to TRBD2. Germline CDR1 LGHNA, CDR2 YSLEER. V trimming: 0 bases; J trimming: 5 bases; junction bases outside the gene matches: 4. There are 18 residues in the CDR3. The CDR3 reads CASSQDRGLAGGTGELFF. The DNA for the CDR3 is TGCGCCAGCAGCCAAGATCGGGGACTAGCGGGAGGAACCGGGGAGCTGTTTTTT.

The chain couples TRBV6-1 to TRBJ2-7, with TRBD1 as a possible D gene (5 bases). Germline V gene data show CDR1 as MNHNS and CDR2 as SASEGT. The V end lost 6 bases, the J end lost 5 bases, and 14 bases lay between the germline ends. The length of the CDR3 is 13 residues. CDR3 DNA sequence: TGTGCCAGCAGGGGGCCTCAGTCTAACGAGCAGTACTTC. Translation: CASRGPQSNEQYF.

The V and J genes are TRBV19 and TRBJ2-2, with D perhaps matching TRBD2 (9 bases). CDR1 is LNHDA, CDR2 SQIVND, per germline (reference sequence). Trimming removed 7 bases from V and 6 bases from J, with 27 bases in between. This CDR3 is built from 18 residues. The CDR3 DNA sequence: TGTGCCAGTACCATTCGACTAGCGGCAGCAGGGGGCCCCGGGGAGCTGTTTTTT. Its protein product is CASTIRLAAAGGPGELFF. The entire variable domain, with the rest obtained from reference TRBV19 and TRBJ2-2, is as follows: DGGITQSPKYLFRKEGQNVTLSCEQNLNHDAMYWYRQDPGQGLRLIYYSQIVNDFQKGDIAEGYSVSREKKESFPLTVTSAQKNPTAFYLCASTIRLAAAGGPGELFFGEGSRLTVL.

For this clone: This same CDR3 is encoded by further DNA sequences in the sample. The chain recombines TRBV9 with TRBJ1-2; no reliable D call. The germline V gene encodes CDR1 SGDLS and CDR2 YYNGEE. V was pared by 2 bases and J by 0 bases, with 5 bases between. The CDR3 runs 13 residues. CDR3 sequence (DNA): TGTGCCAGCAGCGTCGCAGCTAACTATGGCTACACCTTC. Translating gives CASSVAANYGYTF.

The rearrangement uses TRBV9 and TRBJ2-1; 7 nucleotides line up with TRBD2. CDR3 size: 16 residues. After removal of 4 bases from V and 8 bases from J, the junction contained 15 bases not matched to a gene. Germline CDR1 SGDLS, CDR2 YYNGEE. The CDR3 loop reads CASSPLSGEGFDEQFF. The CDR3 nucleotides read TGTGCCAGCAGCCCCCTGTCTGGGGAGGGTTTCGATGAGCAGTTCTTC.

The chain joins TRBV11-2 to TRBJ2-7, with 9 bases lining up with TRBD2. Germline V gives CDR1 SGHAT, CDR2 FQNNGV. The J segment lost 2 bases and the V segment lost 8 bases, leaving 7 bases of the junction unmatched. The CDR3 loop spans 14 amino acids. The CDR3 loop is CASLRSGRTYEQYF. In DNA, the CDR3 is TGTGCCAGCTTACGAAGCGGGAGGACCTACGAGCAGTACTTC.

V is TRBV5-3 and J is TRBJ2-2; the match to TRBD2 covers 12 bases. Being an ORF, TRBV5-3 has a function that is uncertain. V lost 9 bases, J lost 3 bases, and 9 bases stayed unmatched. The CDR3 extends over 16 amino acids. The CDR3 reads CATVGGLAGHTGELFF. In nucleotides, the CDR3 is TGTGCCACCGTGGGAGGACTAGCGGGACACACCGGGGAGCTGTTTTTT.

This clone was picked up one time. The CDR3 loop reads CASSFRGTNTEAFF. CDR3 coding DNA: TGTGCCAGCAGCTTCCGCGGGACCAACACTGAAGCTTTCTTT. The chain employs TRBV13 and TRBJ1-1; D is possibly TRBD1 (5 bases). V lost 3 bases, J lost 2 bases, and 10 bases lay in between. CDR1 and CDR2 from the germline V gene are PRHDT and FYEKMQ (reference sequence). This CDR3 contains 14 residues.

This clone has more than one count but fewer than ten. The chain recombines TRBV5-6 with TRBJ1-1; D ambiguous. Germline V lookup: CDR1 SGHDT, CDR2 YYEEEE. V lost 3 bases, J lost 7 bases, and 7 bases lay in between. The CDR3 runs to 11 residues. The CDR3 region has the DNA TGTGCCAGCAGCTATGAGGGTGAAGCTTTCTTT. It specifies CASSYEGEAFF.

Written as DNA, the CDR3 is TGCGCCAGCAGCCGGAAGCAATCGGGAGGCCACAATGAGCAGTTCTTC. Translated, it gives CASSRKQSGGHNEQFF. The chain links TRBV5-1 to TRBJ2-1; 7 positions match TRBD2. The germline V gene has CDR1 SGHRS and CDR2 YFSETQ. The CDR3 has 16 amino acids. J lost 5 bases, V lost 4 bases, and 12 bases had no gene match.

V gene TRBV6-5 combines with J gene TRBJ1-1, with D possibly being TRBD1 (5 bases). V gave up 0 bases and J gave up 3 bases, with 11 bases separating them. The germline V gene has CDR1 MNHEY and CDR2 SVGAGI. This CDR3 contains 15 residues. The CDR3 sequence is CASSYSWQGYTEAFF. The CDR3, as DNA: TGTGCCAGCAGTTACTCGTGGCAGGGTTACACTGAAGCTTTCTTT.

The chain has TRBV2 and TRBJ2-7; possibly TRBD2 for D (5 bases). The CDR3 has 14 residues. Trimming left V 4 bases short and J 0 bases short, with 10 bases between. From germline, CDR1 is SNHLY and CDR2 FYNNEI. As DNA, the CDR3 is TGTGCCAGCAGTGGCGAGGGCACCTCCTACGAGCAGTACTTC. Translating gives CASSGEGTSYEQYF. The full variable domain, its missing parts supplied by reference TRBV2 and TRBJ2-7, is EPEVTQTPSHQVTQMGQEVILRCVPISNHLYFYWYRQILGQKVEFLVSFYNNEISEKSEIFDDQFSVERPDGSNFTLKIRSTKLEDSAMYFCASSGEGTSYEQYFGPGTRLTVT.

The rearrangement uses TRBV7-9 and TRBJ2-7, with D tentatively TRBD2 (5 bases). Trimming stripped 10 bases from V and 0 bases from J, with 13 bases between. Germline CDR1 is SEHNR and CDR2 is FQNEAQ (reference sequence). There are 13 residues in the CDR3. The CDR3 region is CATQSRGSYEQYF. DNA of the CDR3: TGTGCCACACAAAGCCGGGGCTCCTACGAGCAGTACTTC.

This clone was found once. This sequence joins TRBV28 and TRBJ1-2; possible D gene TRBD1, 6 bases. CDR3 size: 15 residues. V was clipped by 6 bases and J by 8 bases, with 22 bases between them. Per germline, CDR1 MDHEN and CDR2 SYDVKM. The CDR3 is CASSPPTGPEGGYTF. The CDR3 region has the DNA TGTGCCAGCAGCCCCCCGACAGGACCCGAGGGAGGCTACACCTTC.

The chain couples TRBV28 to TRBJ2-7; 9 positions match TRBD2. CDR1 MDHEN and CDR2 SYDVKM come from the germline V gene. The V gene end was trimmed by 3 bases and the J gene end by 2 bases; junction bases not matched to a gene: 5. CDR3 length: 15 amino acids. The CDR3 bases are TGTGCCAGCAGTTTTGCAGCGGGGGGTACCTACGAGCAGTACTTC. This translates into CASSFAAGGTYEQYF.